Following are 4 T cell receptor beta chains from one sample sequenced in a study of OX40 agonist ivuxolimab in advanced cancers. Receptor amplification or capture employed the immunoSEQ multiplex PCR assay. TCRdb carries this immuneACCESS record with in-frame sequences only. Its versions omit some clonotypes, under half of them owing to an unresolved V gene in the studies checked, with the rest unexplained. Recorded for this sample are 20,000 to 30,000 clones; around nine tenths of them occurred a single time. 22% of the sample rests with the top ten. The sample in question was CD4+ or CD8+ T cells sorted from blood, obtained in a trial of the OX40 agonist ivuxolimab. These receptors all come from an adult with an advanced solid tumor such as melanoma, head and neck, liver or kidney cancer.

The V call is TRBV5-6, the J call TRBJ1-2, with 8 bases aligning to TRBD1. This CDR3 has 16 residues. Losses at the gene ends were 4 bases for V and 8 bases for J; bases not matched to a gene: 16. CDR1 and CDR2 from the germline V gene are SGHDT and YYEEEE. The CDR3 is CASSVEMAGTGIGYTF. Written as DNA, the CDR3 is TGTGCCAGCAGCGTGGAGATGGCCGGGACAGGTATCGGCTACACCTTC. Filled out from reference TRBV5-6 and TRBJ1-2, the complete variable domain reads DAGVTQSPTHLIKTRGQQVTLRCSPKSGHDTVSWYQQALGQGPQFIFQYYEEEERQRGNFPDRFSGHQFPNYSSELNVNALLLGDSALYLCASSVEMAGTGIGYTFGSGTRLTVV.

V gene TRBV11-2 combines with J gene TRBJ2-7; TRBD1 aligns across 10 bases. This CDR3 is built from 14 residues. Germline trimming cut 3 bases from V and 8 bases from J; bases unmatched to any gene: 7. The germline CDR1 and CDR2 sequences are SGHAT and FQNNGV. The DNA of the CDR3 is TGTGCCAGCAGCTTGTGGGACAGGGGTAGGCAGCAGTACTTC. Protein product: CASSLWDRGRQQYF. Based on the CDR3 plus reference TRBV11-2 and TRBJ2-7, the full variable domain is EAGVAQSPRYKIIEKRQSVAFWCNPISGHATLYWYQQILGQGPKLLIQFQNNGVVDDSQLPKDRFSAERLKGVDSTLKIQPAKLEDSAVYLCASSLWDRGRQQYFGPGTRLTVT.

The chain uses TRBV9 and TRBJ2-3, with 12 bases fitting TRBD2. Germline V gene sequence: CDR1 SGDLS, CDR2 YYNGEE. V was clipped by 3 bases and J by 5 bases; unmatched bases: 7. This CDR3 spans 16 amino acids. The DNA of the CDR3 is TGTGCCAGCAGCGCTCTAGCGGGGGGGCCGGAAGATACGCAGTATTTT. This codes for CASSALAGGPEDTQYF.

The chain links TRBV9 to TRBJ1-1, with D hard to call. Germline V gives CDR1 SGDLS, CDR2 YYNGEE. Trimming removed 4 bases at V and 2 bases at J, with 18 bases between. CDR3 length equals 16 residues. CDR3 nucleotides: TGTGCCAGCAGCCCCAGGACGGCTCAGCTTAACACTGAAGCTTTCTTT. Its protein product is CASSPRTAQLNTEAFF.